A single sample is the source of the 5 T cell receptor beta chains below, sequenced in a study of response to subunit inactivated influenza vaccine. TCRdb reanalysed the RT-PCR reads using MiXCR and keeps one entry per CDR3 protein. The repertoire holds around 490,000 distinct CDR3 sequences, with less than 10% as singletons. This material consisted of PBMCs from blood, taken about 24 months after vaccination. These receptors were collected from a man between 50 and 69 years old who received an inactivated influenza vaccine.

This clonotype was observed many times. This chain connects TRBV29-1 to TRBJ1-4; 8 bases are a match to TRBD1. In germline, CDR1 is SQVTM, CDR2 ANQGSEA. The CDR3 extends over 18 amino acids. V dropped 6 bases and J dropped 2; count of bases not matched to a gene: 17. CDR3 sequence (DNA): TGCAGCGTCGCCACCGTACCGGGACAGGAGTTGACTAATGAAAAACTGTTTTTT. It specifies CSVATVPGQELTNEKLFF. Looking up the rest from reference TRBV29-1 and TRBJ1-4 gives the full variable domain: SAVISQKPSRDICQRGTSLTIQCQVDSQVTMMFWYRQQPGQSLTLIATANQGSEATYESGFVIDKFPISRPNLTFSTLTVSNMSPEDSSIYLCSVATVPGQELTNEKLFFGSGTQLSVL.

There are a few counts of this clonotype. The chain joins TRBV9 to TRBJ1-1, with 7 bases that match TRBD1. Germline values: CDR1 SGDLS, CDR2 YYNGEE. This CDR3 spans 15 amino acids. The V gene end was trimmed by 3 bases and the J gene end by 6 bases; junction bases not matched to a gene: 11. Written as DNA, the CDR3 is TGTGCCAGCAGCGGGCCAGGGGGGGGCGGCCCTGAAGCTTTCTTT. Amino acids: CASSGPGGGGPEAFF.

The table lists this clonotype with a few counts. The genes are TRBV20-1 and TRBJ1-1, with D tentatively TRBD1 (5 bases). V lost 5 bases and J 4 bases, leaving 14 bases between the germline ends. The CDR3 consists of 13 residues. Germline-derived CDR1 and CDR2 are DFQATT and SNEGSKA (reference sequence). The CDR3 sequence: CSAPTGGTTEAFF. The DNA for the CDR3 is TGCAGTGCTCCGACGGGGGGAACCACTGAAGCTTTCTTT.

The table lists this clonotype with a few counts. The CDR3 region is CAWSGRGGRSSTDTQYF. The CDR3 DNA sequence: TGTGCCTGGAGTGGACGGGGGGGCCGTTCTAGCACAGATACGCAGTATTTT. This chain links TRBV30 with TRBJ2-3; 8 nucleotides line up with TRBD2. This CDR3 has 17 residues. With V trimmed by 1 base and J by 0 bases, 9 bases remained unmatched. The germline gives CDR1 GTSNPN, CDR2 SVGIG (reference sequence).

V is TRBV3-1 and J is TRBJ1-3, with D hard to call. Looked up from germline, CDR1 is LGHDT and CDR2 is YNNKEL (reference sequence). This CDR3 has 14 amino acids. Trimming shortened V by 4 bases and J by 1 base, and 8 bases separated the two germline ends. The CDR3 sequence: CASSLKASGNTIYF. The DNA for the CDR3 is TGTGCCAGCAGCCTTAAGGCGTCTGGAAACACCATATATTTT.